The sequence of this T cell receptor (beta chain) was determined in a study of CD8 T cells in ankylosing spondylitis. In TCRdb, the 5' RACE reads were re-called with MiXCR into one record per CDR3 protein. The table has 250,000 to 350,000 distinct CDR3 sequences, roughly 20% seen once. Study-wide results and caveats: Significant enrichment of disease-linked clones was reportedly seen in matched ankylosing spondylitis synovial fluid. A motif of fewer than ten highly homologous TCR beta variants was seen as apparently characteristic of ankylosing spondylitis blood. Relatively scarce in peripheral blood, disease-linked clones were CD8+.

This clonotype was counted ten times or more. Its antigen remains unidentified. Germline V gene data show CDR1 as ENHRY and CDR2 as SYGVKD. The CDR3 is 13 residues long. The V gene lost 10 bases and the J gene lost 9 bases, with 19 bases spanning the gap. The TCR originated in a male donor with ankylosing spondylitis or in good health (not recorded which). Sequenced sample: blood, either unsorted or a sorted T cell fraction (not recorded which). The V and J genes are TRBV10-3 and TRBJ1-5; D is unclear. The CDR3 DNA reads TGTGCCACCGGGCCACTCGAGGAGCGGCCCCAGCATTTT. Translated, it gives CATGPLEERPQHF.